This T cell receptor (beta chain) is drawn from a study of T cells after yellow fever vaccination. This CDR3 comprises 17 residues. The trim removed 5 bases at V and 0 bases at J, leaving 10 bases unmatched. CDR1 SGHTA and CDR2 FQGTGA come from the germline V gene. About this clonotype: Its antigen is unidentified.

One entry per CDR3 protein results from TCRdb running MiXCR on the 5' RACE reads. The sample yields 300,000 to 350,000 distinct CDR3 sequences, approximately 4.3% seen once. General observations from the study: Few clonotypes appeared in both CD4 and CD8 compartments.

The source is a man between 18 and 35 years old who received the YFV17D yellow fever vaccine. The sequenced sample was PBMCs, obtained 15 days after the yellow fever booster vaccination. The rearrangement uses TRBV7-3 and TRBJ2-1, with TRBD2 matching 7 bases. CDR3 sequence: CASSGWGGEVSYNEQFF. The CDR3 DNA reads as TGTGCCAGCAGCGGGTGGGGGGGTGAGGTCTCCTACAATGAGCAGTTCTTC.